The sequence of this T cell receptor (beta chain) was determined in a study of blood T cells in healthy people across ages. Notes on the study in general: Among T cells, TCR beta diversity per million cells dropped roughly linearly as age rose.

A J-beta primer mix and a sample-barcoded 5' primer were used in a second PCR of about 7 to 12 cycles. Each cDNA molecule was tagged by a template-switch adaptor that had 12 random nucleotides. Every sample gave at least 3 million paired-end reads containing CDR3. A single record per CDR3 protein comes from TCRdb applying MiXCR to the 5' RACE reads. The sample carries 650,000 to 800,000 distinct CDR3 sequences, about 42% recorded once. Trimming removed 1 base from V and 1 base from J, with 13 bases in between. From germline, CDR1 is MGHDK and CDR2 SYGVNS. There are 16 residues in the CDR3. This clonotype was detected only a few times. Its target is unknown.

The sample consisted of blood. This chain uses TRBV25-1 with TRBJ1-2, with TRBD1 as a possible D gene (6 bases). The clonotype originates from a man aged 55 to 70 in good health. The CDR3 DNA reads as TGTGCCAGCAGTGAATGGGGGGGCTCGAGTAACTATGGCTACACCTTC. Residues: CASSEWGGSSNYGYTF.